This TCR beta chain was found in a study of T cell responses to AZD1222 COVID-19 vaccine. For this clone: The antigen remains undetermined.

Overall study findings and caveats: Spike was spanned by vaccine-associated CD4 TCRs, with dominance at 160-218 and 743-854. The reported proportion of spike-specific TCRs targeting unmutated variant regions was nearly half.

Clones were read by immunoSEQ multiplex PCR, and TCRdb kept only the in-frame ones, dropping some. The data contain 130,000 or so clones, approximately 90% of them singletons. The CDR3 runs to 15 residues. V was trimmed by 4 bases and J by 2 bases, leaving 15 bases between them. Germline V CDR1 and CDR2: SGHNT, YYREEE (reference sequence). This sequence joins TRBV5-4 and TRBJ2-5; D is uncertain. The TCR originated in an adult who received the AZD1222 COVID-19 vaccine. The sample was peripheral blood, taken 28 days after the second AZD1222 dose. CDR3 DNA sequence: TGTGCCAGCAGCCCGTCGTGGTTTCGGCAAGAGACCCAGTACTTC. Protein: CASSPSWFRQETQYF.